This T cell receptor beta chain originates from a study of CD8 T cells in ankylosing spondylitis. This CDR3 comprises 16 residues. The V and J ends lost 0 bases and 2 bases respectively, with 11 bases between them. The V gene's germline CDR1 is LNHNV and CDR2 YYDKDF (reference sequence). Note on this clonotype: Its target is unknown.

Regarding the study as a whole: Several highly homologous variants made up a TCR beta motif that seemed to typify ankylosing spondylitis blood.

TCRdb reanalysed the 5' RACE reads using MiXCR and keeps one entry per CDR3 protein. In the table there are roughly 470,000 distinct CDR3 sequences, 25% to 30% of which are singletons. Specimen: blood, either unsorted or a sorted T cell fraction (not recorded which). The TCR originated in a male donor with ankylosing spondylitis. V and J are TRBV15 and TRBJ1-5; perhaps TRBD1 as D (5 bases). The CDR3 region is CATSRELGRGNQPQHF. CDR3 nucleotide sequence: TGTGCCACCAGCAGAGAGTTGGGCAGGGGCAATCAGCCCCAGCATTTT. Full variable domain (outside the CDR3, taken from reference TRBV15 and TRBJ1-5): DAMVIQNPRYQVTQFGKPVTLSCSQTLNHNVMYWYQQKSSQAPKLLFHYYDKDFNNEADTPDNFQSRRPNTSFCFLDIRSPGLGDTAMYLCATSRELGRGNQPQHFGDGTRLSIL.